This TCR beta chain was identified during a study of cytomegalovirus exposure and HLA in healthy donors. Assay: immunoSEQ multiplex PCR; the TCRdb copy retains only in-frame clones and omits some. This table holds some 140,000 clones, 75% to 90% found once. Study-wide results and limits: According to reports, the classifier identified cytomegalovirus status with high specificity and sensitivity. Many donors carried some public TCRs, although rarity characterized most TCR sequences. Altogether, some 170 TCR beta chains were recorded as cytomegalovirus-associated. First-cohort TCR clusters were later found to tend to co-occur in the 120 or so validation repertoires.

This clone was recorded only once. Its antigen is as yet unknown. The CDR3 has 15 residues. Germline V gives CDR1 SGHDN, CDR2 FVKESK. V dropped 4 bases and J dropped 0 bases, with 13 bases sitting between them. The rearrangement links TRBV14 to TRBJ2-7; perhaps TRBD2 as D (5 bases). Source material: PBMCs. The receptor was isolated from a man aged 18 to 30 in good health and CMV-seropositive. The CDR3 DNA follows: TGTGCCAGCAGCCCGGCGGGCAGCCTCTCCTACGAGCAGTACTTC. Encoded protein: CASSPAGSLSYEQYF. Looking up the rest from reference TRBV14 and TRBJ2-7 gives the full variable domain: EAGVTQFPSHSVIEKGQTVTLRCDPISGHDNLYWYRRVMGKEIKFLLHFVKESKQDESGMPNNRFLAERTGGTYSTLKVQPAELEDSGVYFCASSPAGSLSYEQYFGPGTRLTVT.